This T cell receptor beta chain was recorded in a study of blood T cell repertoires in COVID-19. Overall study: COVID-19 samples from acute and convalescent phases originated in the United States, Italy and Spain. Sources were T cells, B-cell-depleted T cells, or PBMCs; the material itself was cDNA or gDNA.

Losses at the gene ends were 4 bases for V and 1 base for J; bases not matched to a gene: 3. Germline V gene sequence: CDR1 SGHRS, CDR2 YFSETQ. The CDR3 spans 15 residues. Recovered participants had two consecutive negative NP/OP PCR tests, healthcare professional clearance, or symptom resolution. Libraries were prepared by immunoSEQ multiplex PCR; TCRdb keeps only in-frame clonotypes and omits some of them. The repertoire includes some 400,000 clones, around 87% of them detected once, and roughly 1.1% sits in the top ten. Sequenced input: PBMCs or T cells enriched from blood (not recorded which). The origin of this receptor is a man younger than 45 who had recovered from COVID-19. The chain combines TRBV5-1 with TRBJ2-3; TRBD2 aligns across 10 bases. The CDR3 sequence: CASSSGTSGTDTQYF. The CDR3 coding sequence is TGCGCCAGCAGCAGCGGGACTAGCGGCACAGATACGCAGTATTTT.